Detailed here is one T cell receptor (beta chain). The V and J ends lost 0 bases and 2 bases respectively, with 9 bases between them. Germline CDR1 MNHEY, CDR2 SVGAGI. The CDR3 has 15 residues. The record originates from a study of CD8 T cells in Susac syndrome. Reverse transcription of 0.5 to 1 ug RNA was performed with random hexamers. The amplification used immunoSEQ multiplex PCR on TCR beta CDR3; it spanned 54 Vbeta and 13 Jbeta. TCRdb reprocessed the immunoSEQ multiplex PCR reads with MiXCR, giving one entry per CDR3 protein. The sample lists roughly 250,000 distinct CDR3 sequences; less than 96% were seen once.

The receptor's source is a human donor with Susac syndrome. The rearrangement links TRBV6-5 to TRBJ2-3; no definite D call. Sequenced material: CD4+ T cells from PBMCs. The CDR3 sequence is CASSYSPLVTDTQYF. CDR3 DNA: TGTGCCAGCAGTTACTCCCCTTTGGTCACAGATACGCAGTATTTT.